The present entry profiles one T cell receptor beta chain with its context. What it binds is unknown. The data derive from a study of a mutant IDH1 vaccine in newly diagnosed glioma. As for the study in general: Radiotherapy alone preceded vaccination by 4-6 weeks; alternatively, vaccination started with temozolomide cycles. Beforehand, treatment had been radiotherapy, temozolomide, or both; the majority received both.

The method was immunoSEQ multiplex PCR; TCRdb's version includes in-frame clones alone and lacks a portion of them. The sample lists approximately 60,000 clones; about 73% were seen once. Noted time point: week 35, safety follow-up. A single vaccine dose contained 300 ug of mutant IDH1 20-mer peptide, and topical imiquimod was used with it. Donors had new IDH1-mutant astrocytomas of WHO grade 3 or 4 (ATRX-lost). V trimming: 2 bases; J trimming: 6 bases; junction bases outside the gene matches: 4. Germline values: CDR1 MNHEY, CDR2 SVGAGI. This CDR3 has 15 residues. J is TRBJ1-4 and V is TRBV6-5, with 9 bases that match TRBD1. The sample here was PBMCs, taken from a glioma patient whose treatment included an IDH1 peptide vaccine. The receptor's source is a man between 45 and 60 years old with glioma. CDR3 DNA sequence: TGTGCCAGCAGTTACCGGCGGGACAGGGATGAAAAACTGTTTTTT. Translated, it gives CASSYRRDRDEKLFF.